This T cell receptor beta chain stems from a study of identical twins. Germline values: CDR1 SEHNR, CDR2 FQNEAQ (reference sequence). This CDR3 spans 16 amino acids. Between the trimmed V and J ends, which lost 1 base and 2 bases, there was a span of 15 bases. A single record per CDR3 protein comes from TCRdb applying MiXCR to the 5' RACE reads. Of hundreds of thousands of distinct CDR3 sequences listed, 10% to 15% are singletons. The data were also submitted as part of a second study, on yellow fever vaccine responses in identical twins.

This receptor was identified in a woman under 30 in good health. Specimen: CD8+ T cells sorted from blood. This rearrangement joins TRBV7-9 to TRBJ2-7, with TRBD2 as a possible D gene (7 bases). Here the CDR3 reads CASSLGGLADAYEQYF. The CDR3 coding sequence is TGTGCCAGCAGCTTAGGGGGGCTAGCGGACGCCTACGAGCAGTACTTC.